The entry below describes one T cell receptor (beta chain). As yet, its antigen is unknown. A much larger clonotype is one base distant, so this may be a read error. V dropped 2 bases and J dropped 10 bases, with 14 bases sitting between them. The CDR3 consists of 13 residues. The data belong to a study of tumor-infiltrating lymphocytes in primary liver carcinoma. Background on the study: Patients underwent surgical resection for primary liver carcinoma. Ranging in age from 30 to 69 years, the patients were men and women.

Study-level points and caveats: Compared with blood, tumor repertoires held significantly more in their top 250 clones.

Synthesis of TCR beta cDNA was carried out from approximately 470 ng total RNA with a constant-region primer. Investigators got TCR beta libraries out of three nested multiplex PCR rounds, done with slightly modified ARM-PCR. Researchers ran the first two PCR rounds for roughly 11 cycles each with TRBV1-TRBV30 forward primers and a C-beta reverse primer. TCRdb reprocessed the multiplex PCR reads with MiXCR, giving one entry per CDR3 protein. The profile shows 330,000 or so distinct CDR3 sequences, 65% of them singletons. Germline DNA was also extracted, and blood RNA was taken from unsorted whole blood.

This chain joins TRBV12-3 or TRBV12-4 and TRBJ1-1; D gene unclear. This TCR derives from a man aged 35 to 55 with primary liver carcinoma and hepatitis B virus infection. Sequencing was done on a sample of peripheral blood. Here the CDR3 DNA reads TGTGCCAGCAGTTTATTGTTCGAAGTTGGAGCTTTCTTT. This translates into CASSLLFEVGAFF.